This is a list of T cell receptor beta chains from one sample in a study of long-term antiretroviral therapy in people with HIV. TCRdb keeps only in-frame clones here, not all; method: immunoSEQ multiplex PCR. This table holds tens of thousands of clones, about four fifths found once. Sequencing used unsorted PBMCs, obtained 0.5 years before starting antiretroviral therapy. The receptors shown here come from a man aged 40-49 years with HIV. The CDR3 runs from the conserved cysteine through the conserved F or W. D genes are given only for firm matches. The size of a clone is reported for some rows only, either as once, few or many, or as a class for expanded clones.

CDR3 protein: CASRRTGAEAFF
CDR3 DNA: TGTGCCAGCAGGCGGACAGGCGCTGAAGCTTTCTTT
D gene: TRBD1
clone size: .
J gene: TRBJ1-1
V gene: TRBV7-2

CDR3 protein: CASSQDRRWNWYGYTF
CDR3 DNA: TGCGCCAGCAGCCAAGATAGGAGGTGGAATTGGTATGGCTACACCTTC
D gene: .
clone size: .
J gene: TRBJ1-2
V gene: TRBV4-3

CDR3 protein: CASSGGQGAPGELFF
CDR3 DNA: TGTGCCAGCAGCGGCGGACAGGGGGCCCCCGGAGAACTGTTTTTT
D gene: TRBD1
clone size: .
J gene: TRBJ1-4
V gene: TRBV9

CDR3 protein: CASSSGYHSGNTIYF
CDR3 DNA: TGTGCCAGCAGCTCCGGCTACCACTCTGGAAACACCATATATTTT
D gene: .
clone size: .
J gene: TRBJ1-3
V gene: TRBV11-1

CDR3 protein: CASGSRRRSWDEQYF
CDR3 DNA: TGTGCCAGCGGTAGTAGGCGGAGGTCCTGGGACGAGCAGTACTTC
D gene: .
clone size: .
J gene: TRBJ2-7
V gene: TRBV28

CDR3 protein: CATSSQGDRTDTQYF
CDR3 DNA: TGTGCCACCAGCAGTCAGGGGGATAGGACAGATACGCAGTATTTT
D gene: TRBD1
clone size: .
J gene: TRBJ2-3
V gene: TRBV15

CDR3 protein: CASSSDLLGDEQFF
CDR3 DNA: TGTGCCAGCAGTTCGGACCTCCTCGGCGATGAGCAGTTCTTC
D gene: .
clone size: .
J gene: TRBJ2-1
V gene: TRBV27

CDR3 protein: CASSLLHSSYEQYF
CDR3 DNA: TGTGCCAGCAGCTTATTGCACAGCTCCTACGAGCAGTACTTC
D gene: .
clone size: .
J gene: TRBJ2-7
V gene: TRBV7-2

CDR3 protein: CSARDNTEAFF
CDR3 DNA: TGCAGTGCTAGGGACAACACTGAAGCTTTCTTT
D gene: .
clone size: few
J gene: TRBJ1-1
V gene: TRBV20-1

CDR3 protein: CASSSAWVGYGYTF
CDR3 DNA: TGTGCCAGCAGTAGTGCCTGGGTTGGGTATGGCTACACCTTC
D gene: .
clone size: .
J gene: TRBJ1-2
V gene: TRBV2

CDR3 protein: CASNFDRPGGYTF
CDR3 DNA: TGTGCCAGTAACTTTGACAGGCCAGGAGGCTACACCTTC
D gene: .
clone size: .
J gene: TRBJ1-2
V gene: TRBV19

CDR3 protein: CASSLVQGGSEAFF
CDR3 DNA: TGTGCCAGCAGCTTAGTTCAGGGAGGGTCTGAAGCTTTCTTT
D gene: .
clone size: once
J gene: TRBJ1-1
V gene: TRBV7-2

CDR3 protein: CASSPGVNYGYTF
CDR3 DNA: TGCGCCAGCAGTCCAGGAGTGAACTATGGCTACACCTTC
D gene: .
clone size: few
J gene: TRBJ1-2
V gene: TRBV5-1

CDR3 protein: CASSLGGETEAFF
CDR3 DNA: TGCGCCAGCAGCTTGGGGGGAGAGACTGAAGCTTTCTTT
D gene: .
clone size: .
J gene: TRBJ1-1
V gene: TRBV5-1

CDR3 protein: CASSEGHGSLDYEQYF
CDR3 DNA: TGTGCCAGCAGTGAAGGACACGGGTCTCTGGACTACGAGCAGTACTTC
D gene: .
clone size: .
J gene: TRBJ2-7
V gene: TRBV2

CDR3 protein: CASGGQDNSPLHF
CDR3 DNA: TGTGCCAGCGGCGGACAGGATAATTCACCCCTCCACTTT
D gene: TRBD1
clone size: .
J gene: TRBJ1-6
V gene: TRBV11-1

CDR3 protein: CASSLFLAGVNTGELFF
CDR3 DNA: TGTGCCAGCAGTTTATTCCTAGCGGGGGTTAACACCGGGGAGCTGTTTTTT
D gene: TRBD2
clone size: .
J gene: TRBJ2-2
V gene: TRBV27

CDR3 protein: CASSIGTGNYGYTF
CDR3 DNA: TGTGCCAGTAGTATCGGGACGGGAAACTATGGCTACACCTTC
D gene: .
clone size: .
J gene: TRBJ1-2
V gene: TRBV19

CDR3 protein: CASSHGGGGPDTQYF
CDR3 DNA: TGCGCCAGCAGCCACGGGGGTGGTGGGCCAGATACGCAGTATTTT
D gene: .
clone size: .
J gene: TRBJ2-3
V gene: TRBV4-3

CDR3 protein: CASSYRSGFTGYTF
CDR3 DNA: TGTGCCAGCAGCTACCGGTCGGGCTTTACGGGCTACACCTTC
D gene: .
clone size: .
J gene: TRBJ1-2
V gene: TRBV5-6

CDR3 protein: CASSIVGGAAFF
CDR3 DNA: TGTGCCAGTAGTATAGTGGGGGGTGCGGCTTTCTTT
D gene: .
clone size: .
J gene: TRBJ1-1
V gene: TRBV19

CDR3 protein: CASSTGLESHEQYF
CDR3 DNA: TGTGCCAGCAGCACAGGACTAGAGTCTCACGAGCAGTACTTC
D gene: TRBD2
clone size: .
J gene: TRBJ2-7
V gene: TRBV7-2

CDR3 protein: CAWSVGISGEQYF
CDR3 DNA: TGTGCCTGGAGTGTCGGGATCTCTGGCGAGCAGTACTTC
D gene: .
clone size: .
J gene: TRBJ2-7
V gene: TRBV30

CDR3 protein: CASSRDSTDTQYF
CDR3 DNA: TGTGCCAGCAGCCGGGACAGCACAGATACGCAGTATTTT
D gene: .
clone size: .
J gene: TRBJ2-3
V gene: TRBV11-2

CDR3 protein: CASSSPGGGNEKLFF
CDR3 DNA: TGTGCCAGCAGCTCCCCGGGGGGGGGTAATGAAAAACTGTTTTTT
D gene: .
clone size: .
J gene: TRBJ1-4
V gene: TRBV7-9

CDR3 protein: CASSFVVGGPYEQYF
CDR3 DNA: TGTGCCAGCAGCTTTGTAGTAGGGGGGCCCTACGAGCAGTACTTC
D gene: .
clone size: .
J gene: TRBJ2-7
V gene: TRBV7-9

CDR3 protein: CASSEGGRVRETQYF
CDR3 DNA: TGTGCCAGCAGTGAGGGGGGGAGGGTCCGGGAGACCCAGTACTTC
D gene: .
clone size: .
J gene: TRBJ2-5
V gene: TRBV28

CDR3 protein: CASSLGGVANEKLFF
CDR3 DNA: TGCGCCAGCAGCTTGGGTGGGGTCGCTAATGAAAAACTGTTTTTT
D gene: .
clone size: .
J gene: TRBJ1-4
V gene: TRBV5-1

CDR3 protein: CASGTGAANTEAFF
CDR3 DNA: TGTGCCAGTGGAACAGGGGCGGCGAACACTGAAGCTTTCTTT
D gene: TRBD1
clone size: .
J gene: TRBJ1-1
V gene: TRBV19

CDR3 protein: CASSPSTGVSGANVLTF
CDR3 DNA: TGTGCCAGCTCACCCTCGACAGGGGTGTCTGGGGCCAACGTCCTGACTTTC
D gene: TRBD1
clone size: .
J gene: TRBJ2-6
V gene: TRBV18

CDR3 protein: CASSFPGANYGYTF
CDR3 DNA: TGTGCCAGCAGCTTTCCCGGAGCTAACTATGGCTACACCTTC
D gene: .
clone size: .
J gene: TRBJ1-2
V gene: TRBV7-9

CDR3 protein: CASSRIILGEQFF
CDR3 DNA: TGTGCCAGCAGCCGTATCATACTGGGTGAGCAGTTCTTC
D gene: .
clone size: .
J gene: TRBJ2-1
V gene: TRBV11-1